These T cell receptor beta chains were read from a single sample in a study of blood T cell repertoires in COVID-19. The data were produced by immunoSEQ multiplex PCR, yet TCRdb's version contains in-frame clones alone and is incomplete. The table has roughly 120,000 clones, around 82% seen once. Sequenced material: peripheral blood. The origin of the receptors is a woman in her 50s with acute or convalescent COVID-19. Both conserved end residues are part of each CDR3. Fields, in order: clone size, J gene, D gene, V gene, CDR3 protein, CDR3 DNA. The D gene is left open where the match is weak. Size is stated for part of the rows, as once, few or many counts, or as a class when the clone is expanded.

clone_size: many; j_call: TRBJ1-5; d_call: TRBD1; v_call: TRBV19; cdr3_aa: CASSMGQGNQPQHF; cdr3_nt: TGTGCCAGTAGTATGGGACAGGGCAATCAGCCCCAGCATTTT
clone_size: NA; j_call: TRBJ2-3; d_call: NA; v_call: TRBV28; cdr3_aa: CASSLVAADTQYF; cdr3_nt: TGTGCCAGCAGTTTAGTAGCGGCAGATACGCAGTATTTT
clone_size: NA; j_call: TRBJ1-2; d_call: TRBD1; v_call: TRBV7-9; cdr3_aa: CASSLSGGHGYTF; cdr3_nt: TGTGCCAGCAGCTTGTCAGGGGGCCATGGCTACACCTTC
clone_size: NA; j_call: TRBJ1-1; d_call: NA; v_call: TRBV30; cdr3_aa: CAWSRRNTEAFF; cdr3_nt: TGTGCCTGGAGCCGTAGGAACACTGAAGCTTTCTTT
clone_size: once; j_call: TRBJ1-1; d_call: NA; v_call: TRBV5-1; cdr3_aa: CASSLGSFSTEAFF; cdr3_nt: TGCGCCAGCAGCCTGGGCTCTTTTAGCACTGAAGCTTTCTTT
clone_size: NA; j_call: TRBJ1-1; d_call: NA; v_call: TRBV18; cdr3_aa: CASSPKGQSTEAFF; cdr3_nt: TGTGCCAGCTCACCAAAGGGACAATCCACTGAAGCTTTCTTT
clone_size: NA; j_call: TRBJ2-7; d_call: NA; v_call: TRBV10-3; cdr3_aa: CAISESPSSYEQYF; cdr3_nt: TGTGCCATCAGTGAGTCCCCCAGCTCCTACGAGCAGTACTTC
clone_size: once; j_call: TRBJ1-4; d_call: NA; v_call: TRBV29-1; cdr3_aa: CSVEVFGATNEKLFF; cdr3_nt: TGCAGCGTTGAGGTGTTCGGGGCAACTAATGAAAAACTGTTTTTT
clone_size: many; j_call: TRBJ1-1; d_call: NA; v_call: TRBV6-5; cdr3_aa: CASSFDDLDAFF; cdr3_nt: TGTGCCAGCAGTTTCGACGATCTAGACGCTTTCTTT
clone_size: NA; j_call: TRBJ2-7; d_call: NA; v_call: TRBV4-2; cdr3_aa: CASSPQDYRADEQYF; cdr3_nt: TGTGCCAGCTCACCTCAAGACTACAGGGCCGACGAGCAGTACTTC
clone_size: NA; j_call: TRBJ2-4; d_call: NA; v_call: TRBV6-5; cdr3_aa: CASRGAGENIQYF; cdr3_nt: TGTGCCAGCAGAGGGGCAGGGGAAAACATTCAGTACTTC
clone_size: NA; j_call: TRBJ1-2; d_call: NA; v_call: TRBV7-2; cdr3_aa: CASFGSTGFNYGYTF; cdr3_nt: TGTGCCAGCTTTGGCTCGACAGGCTTTAACTATGGCTACACCTTC
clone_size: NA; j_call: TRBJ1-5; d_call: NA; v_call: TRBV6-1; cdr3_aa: CASSELLPSPRAYQPQHF; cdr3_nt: TGTGCCAGCAGTGAGTTATTGCCGTCTCCCAGGGCTTATCAGCCCCAGCATTTT
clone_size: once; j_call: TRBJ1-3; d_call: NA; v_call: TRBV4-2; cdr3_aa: CASSQSSTNGNTIYF; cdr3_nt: TGTGCCAGCAGCCAATCCAGCACTAACGGAAACACCATATATTTT
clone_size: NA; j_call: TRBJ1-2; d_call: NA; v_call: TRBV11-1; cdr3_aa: CASSLARTARGYTF; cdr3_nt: TGTGCCAGCAGCTTAGCACGGACAGCGCGCGGCTACACCTTC
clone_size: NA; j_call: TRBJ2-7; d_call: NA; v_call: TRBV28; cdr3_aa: CASSPLIEARYF; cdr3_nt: TGTGCCAGCAGTCCTCTCATCGAGGCAAGGTACTTC
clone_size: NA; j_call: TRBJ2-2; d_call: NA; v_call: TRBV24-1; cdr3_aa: CATSRPFGDTGELFF; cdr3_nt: TGTGCCACCAGTCGACCGTTCGGGGACACCGGGGAGCTGTTTTTT
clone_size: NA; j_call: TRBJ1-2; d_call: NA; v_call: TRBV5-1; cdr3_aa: CASRTGLPYGYTF; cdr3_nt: TGCGCCAGCCGAACAGGGTTGCCTTACGGCTACACCTTC